Below are 3 T cell receptor beta chains sequenced from a single sample in a study of OX40 agonist ivuxolimab in advanced cancers. Profiling relied on immunoSEQ multiplex PCR, and the TCRdb table lists in-frame clones only, not all of them. The data hold over 45,000 clones, with about 79% observed a single time. The sequenced sample was CD4+ or CD8+ T cells sorted from blood, obtained in a trial of the OX40 agonist ivuxolimab. The origin of the receptors is an adult with an advanced solid tumor such as melanoma, head and neck, liver or kidney cancer.

This clone has a single count. The rearrangement joins TRBV7-3 to TRBJ2-1; TRBD1 is a possible D gene (6 bases). The CDR3 contains 16 residues. The germline V and J ends were trimmed by 4 bases and 0 bases, with 13 bases remaining between them. CDR1 is SGHTA, CDR2 FQGTGA, per germline. The CDR3 loop reads CASSSRGGASYNEQFF. The DNA of the CDR3 is TGTGCCAGCAGCTCCCGTGGGGGCGCCTCCTACAATGAGCAGTTCTTC.

The chain uses TRBV7-8 and TRBJ1-6, with 8 bases identical to TRBD1. Germline trimming cut 5 bases from V and 6 bases from J; bases unmatched to any gene: 3. Looked up from germline, CDR1 is SGHVS and CDR2 is FQNEAQ. The CDR3 runs 14 residues. CDR3 sequence: CASSLRGPNSPLHF. CDR3 in DNA: TGTGCCAGCAGCCTCAGGGGGCCTAATTCACCCCTCCACTTT.

A few counts support this clone. The chain couples TRBV30 to TRBJ1-5; 9 positions agree with TRBD1. Per germline, CDR1 GTSNPN and CDR2 SVGIG (reference sequence). J lost 7 bases, V lost 0 bases, and 4 bases had no gene match. CDR3 length equals 14 residues. The CDR3 sequence: CAWSVQGAEQPQHF. The DNA for the CDR3 is TGTGCCTGGAGTGTACAGGGGGCAGAACAGCCCCAGCATTTT.